This entry lists 24 T cell receptor beta chains sequenced from one sample in a study of pediatric ulcerative colitis. Assay used: immunoSEQ multiplex PCR; TCRdb lists only in-frame clones, some missing. The data hold about 64,000 clones, with over 70% observed a single time. Sequenced: blood. Receptors were obtained from a boy aged 5-17 years with moderate ulcerative colitis.

This sequence joins TRBV7-8 and TRBJ2-7; D is undetermined. The CDR3 is made up of 14 amino acids. Germline CDR1 reads SGHVS; CDR2 reads FQNEAQ. Trimming pared 5 bases from V and 6 bases from J, leaving 17 bases between. The CDR3 DNA reads as TGTGCCAGCAGCCCAAAACTCCGATACGGCGAGCAGTACTTC. Amino acid sequence: CASSPKLRYGEQYF.

The chain carries TRBV10-3 and TRBJ2-3, with a tentative D call TRBD1 (6 bases). Between the trimmed V and J ends, which lost 6 bases and 2 bases, there was a span of 12 bases. CDR1 is ENHRY and CDR2 is SYGVKD in the germline V gene. The length of the CDR3 is 14 residues. The CDR3 region has the DNA TGTGCCATCAGGGAGACAGGTTACACAGATACGCAGTATTTT. Translation: CAIRETGYTDTQYF.

The V and J genes are TRBV5-5 and TRBJ1-2; 9 nucleotides align to TRBD1. V lost 4 bases to trimming and J lost 3 bases; unmatched junction nucleotides: 7. This CDR3 comprises 15 residues. Germline values: CDR1 SGHKS, CDR2 YYEKEE (reference sequence). CDR3: CASSPGTGPYYGYTF. CDR3 nucleotides: TGTGCCAGCAGCCCCGGGACAGGGCCTTACTATGGCTACACCTTC. Variable domain in full (rest from reference TRBV5-5 and TRBJ1-2): DAGVTQSPTHLIKTRGQQVTLRCSPISGHKSVSWYQQVLGQGPQFIFQYYEKEERGRGNFPDRFSARQFPNYSSELNVNALLLGDSALYLCASSPGTGPYYGYTFGSGTRLTVV.

The chain couples TRBV2 to TRBJ1-5, with 7 bases identical to TRBD1. The ends lost 6 bases at V and 4 bases at J; junction bases unmatched: 9. This CDR3 has 15 residues. Germline CDR1 is SNHLY and CDR2 is FYNNEI. CDR3 in DNA: TGTGCCAGCAGCCACAGGGGCCAGCGAAATCAGCCCCAGCATTTT. It translates to CASSHRGQRNQPQHF.

The V and J genes are TRBV5-4 and TRBJ2-1; D call uncertain. The CDR3 has 15 amino acids. Germline V gene data show CDR1 as SGHNT and CDR2 as YYREEE (reference sequence). V lost 3 bases and J 5 bases, leaving 15 bases between the germline ends. The CDR3 DNA reads as TGTGCCAGCAGCTACGACAACAGAGTAAACAATGAGCAGTTCTTC. This gives the protein CASSYDNRVNNEQFF.

In this sample, this clone turned up a few times. This chain links TRBV19 with TRBJ1-1; D may be TRBD1 (5 bases). Germline V gene data show CDR1 as LNHDA and CDR2 as SQIVND (reference sequence). The CDR3 is 14 residues long. The V end lost 6 bases, the J end lost 3 bases, and 14 bases lay between the germline ends. The CDR3 protein is CASSRGLLDTEAFF. In DNA, the CDR3 is TGTGCCAGTAGCCGGGGCCTCTTGGACACTGAAGCTTTCTTT.

This clone was recorded a few times. The V gene is TRBV6-1, the J gene TRBJ1-1; D ambiguous. Trimming left V 7 bases short and J 3 bases short, with 15 bases between. Germline CDR1 MNHNS, CDR2 SASEGT. The CDR3 is made up of 14 amino acids. CDR3 DNA: TGTGCCAGCATTAAGGACGGGCTTGACACTGAAGCTTTCTTT. It translates to CASIKDGLDTEAFF.

J is TRBJ2-7 and V is TRBV27; 7 bases map to TRBD1. The trim removed 0 bases at V and 0 bases at J, leaving 5 bases unmatched. The CDR3 runs 16 residues. Germline V gene data show CDR1 as MNHEY and CDR2 as SMNVEV (reference sequence). The CDR3 coding sequence is TGTGCCAGCAGTTTATCGCCCAGGGGGAACTCCTACGAGCAGTACTTC. It translates to CASSLSPRGNSYEQYF.

The V gene is TRBV27, the J gene TRBJ2-1, with a weak D call TRBD2 (5 bases). Between the trimmed V and J ends, which lost 4 bases and 7 bases, there was a span of 14 bases. The germline V gene has CDR1 MNHEY and CDR2 SMNVEV (reference sequence). This CDR3 is built from 14 residues. The CDR3 region is CASSSRTDNNEQFF. CDR3 sequence (DNA): TGTGCCAGCAGTTCCCGGACTGACAATAATGAGCAGTTCTTC.

The chain links TRBV7-2 to TRBJ1-2; the D is unclear. CDR1 and CDR2 from the germline V gene are SGHTA and FQGNSA. This CDR3 region has 13 residues. The germline V and J ends were trimmed by 3 bases and 10 bases, with 15 bases remaining between them. CDR3 bases: TGTGCCAGCAGCTTTGGTCCAACGGGAATCTACACCTTC. Residues: CASSFGPTGIYTF.

The rearrangement links TRBV7-3 to TRBJ2-7; D is ambiguous. Germline V gene sequence: CDR1 SGHTA, CDR2 FQGTGA. The CDR3 sequence is 13 residues long. Deletions cut 6 bases from V and 6 bases from J, with 15 bases between. CDR3: CASSLDHGFEQYF. CDR3 sequence (DNA): TGTGCCAGCAGTTTAGACCACGGGTTCGAGCAGTACTTC.

The chain carries TRBV5-4 and TRBJ2-7; weak D call: TRBD1 (6 bases). The CDR3 sequence is 14 residues long. Trimming left V 0 bases short and J 5 bases short, with 12 bases between. Germline lookup yields CDR1 SGHNT and CDR2 YYREEE (reference sequence). The CDR3 nucleotides are TGTGCCAGCAGCTTGGTTTTACCAGGGGACGAGCAGTACTTC. Translation gives CASSLVLPGDEQYF.

The rearrangement uses TRBV29-1 and TRBJ1-4; D ambiguous. The germline CDR1 and CDR2 sequences are SQVTM and ANQGSEA. The CDR3 has 16 amino acids. V was trimmed by 5 bases and J by 0 bases, leaving 16 bases between them. CDR3 region: CSVRLEGFATNEKLFF. The CDR3 DNA is TGCAGCGTTCGTCTCGAGGGATTTGCAACTAATGAAAAACTGTTTTTT.

The J gene is TRBJ2-5, the V gene TRBV5-1; D is unclear. Trimming stripped 4 bases from V and 3 bases from J, with 4 bases between. The V gene's germline CDR1 is SGHRS and CDR2 YFSETQ. The CDR3 is 11 residues long. The CDR3 bases are TGCGCCAGCAGCCTCAAAGAGACCCAGTACTTC. Translating gives CASSLKETQYF.

The chain employs TRBV7-2 and TRBJ2-4, with TRBD1 identical over 9 bases. Germline lookup yields CDR1 SGHTA and CDR2 FQGNSA. The J segment lost 8 bases and the V segment lost 4 bases, leaving 6 bases of the junction unmatched. This CDR3 is built from 14 residues. The CDR3 region is CASSWDREIDIQYF. The DNA of the CDR3 is TGTGCCAGCAGCTGGGACAGGGAAATAGACATTCAGTACTTC.

The chain employs TRBV14 and TRBJ2-7, with D perhaps TRBD1 or TRBD2 (5 bases each). This CDR3 is built from 15 residues. V dropped 1 base and J dropped 2 bases, with 12 bases sitting between them. The germline gives CDR1 SGHDN, CDR2 FVKESK. CDR3 DNA: TGTGCCAGCAGCCAAGGGGGGTTAATCGCCTACGAGCAGTACTTC. Its translation is CASSQGGLIAYEQYF.

The J gene is TRBJ2-1, the V gene TRBV11-2; 9 positions match TRBD2. Germline trimming cut 7 bases from V and 0 bases from J; bases unmatched to any gene: 16. The CDR3 loop spans 19 amino acids. Germline V lookup: CDR1 SGHAT, CDR2 FQNNGV. This CDR3 is CASTSLPGLATSSYNEQFF. As DNA, the CDR3 is TGTGCCAGCACCTCGCTCCCGGGACTAGCTACCAGCTCCTACAATGAGCAGTTCTTC.

The rearrangement links TRBV5-4 to TRBJ1-2, with a possible D match to TRBD1 (6 bases). This CDR3 comprises 15 residues. Trimming took off 4 bases at V and 1 base at J, with 14 bases between the two ends. Germline loops: CDR1 SGHNT, CDR2 YYREEE (reference sequence). The CDR3 DNA is TGTGCCAGCAGCCACCGGACAGTAGTTAACTATGGCTACACCTTC. It encodes CASSHRTVVNYGYTF. Together with reference TRBV5-4 and TRBJ1-2, the CDR3 gives the full variable domain: ETGVTQSPTHLIKTRGQQVTLRCSSQSGHNTVSWYQQALGQGPQFIFQYYREEENGRGNFPPRFSGLQFPNYSSELNVNALELDDSALYLCASSHRTVVNYGYTFGSGTRLTVV.

The CDR3 DNA reads TGCGCCAGCAGTGAAGTGGATAACTATGGCTACACCTTC. Translated: CASSEVDNYGYTF. This chain uses TRBV10-2 with TRBJ1-2; D unclear. V shed 3 bases and J shed 1 base, with 6 bases lying between them. The CDR3 has 13 amino acids. Per germline, CDR1 WSHSY and CDR2 SAAADI.

The DNA for the CDR3 is TGTGCCAGCAGCAACGACTACGCGGGGAGCTCCTACGAGCAGTACTTC. It specifies CASSNDYAGSSYEQYF. This chain connects TRBV7-2 to TRBJ2-7, with D tentatively TRBD2 (6 bases). The CDR3 loop spans 16 amino acids. Germline CDR1 and CDR2: SGHTA and FQGNSA. The ends were cut back, 5 bases at V and 0 bases at J, with 17 bases in the middle.

This chain uses TRBV9 with TRBJ2-1; D unresolved. V was trimmed by 6 bases and J by 4 bases, leaving 17 bases between them. The CDR3 length is 15 residues. CDR1 is SGDLS and CDR2 is YYNGEE in the germline V gene. The CDR3 coding sequence is TGTGCCAGCACCAGCTATCCGAGCGCATACAATGAGCAGTTCTTC. This gives the protein CASTSYPSAYNEQFF.

This chain joins TRBV9 and TRBJ2-1, with D tentatively TRBD2 (5 bases). CDR1 SGDLS and CDR2 YYNGEE come from the germline V gene. Trimming pared 0 bases from V and 4 bases from J, leaving 11 bases between. The CDR3 has 15 amino acids. CDR3 DNA: TGTGCCAGCAGCGTAGACGAGGGAGAGTACAATGAGCAGTTCTTC. Encoded protein: CASSVDEGEYNEQFF.

The rearrangement joins TRBV5-1 to TRBJ2-1, with 7 bases that match TRBD2. The germline CDR1 and CDR2 sequences are SGHRS and YFSETQ. This CDR3 contains 15 residues. V gave up 2 bases and J gave up 9 bases; unmatched junction bases: 11. The CDR3 here is CASSLTAGDEGEQFF. The CDR3 region has the DNA TGCGCCAGCAGCTTAACGGCGGGAGATGAAGGTGAGCAGTTCTTC.

V and J are TRBV5-6 and TRBJ2-5; 11 positions match TRBD2. CDR1 is SGHDT and CDR2 is YYEEEE in the germline V gene. The CDR3 is 15 amino acids. V dropped 4 bases and J dropped 4; count of bases not matched to a gene: 6. CDR3 amino acids: CASSTDGTSGETQYF. The DNA of the CDR3 is TGTGCCAGCAGCACGGACGGGACTAGCGGAGAGACCCAGTACTTC.